The source of this T cell receptor beta chain is a study of OX40 agonist ivuxolimab in advanced cancers. About the research overall: Therapy given before enrollment (anti-PD-1, anti-PD-L1 or anti-CTLA-4) was allowed, and 40% had some.

The CDR3 is 16 residues long. V shed 0 bases and J shed 7 bases, with 14 bases lying between them. Per the germline V gene, CDR1 is SGDLS and CDR2 is YYNGEE. Assay: immunoSEQ multiplex PCR; the TCRdb copy retains only in-frame clones and omits some. The data hold about 66,000 clones, with 80% to 85% observed a single time. This specimen was CD4+ or CD8+ T cells sorted from blood, taken in a trial of the OX40 agonist ivuxolimab. The TCR sequence derives from an adult with an advanced solid tumor such as melanoma, head and neck, liver or kidney cancer. The chain employs TRBV9 and TRBJ1-6; TRBD1 might be the D (6 bases). The CDR3 DNA follows: TGTGCCAGCAGCGTAGTTTCAGGGGCGAGAAATTCACCCCTCCACTTT. It is translated as CASSVVSGARNSPLHF.